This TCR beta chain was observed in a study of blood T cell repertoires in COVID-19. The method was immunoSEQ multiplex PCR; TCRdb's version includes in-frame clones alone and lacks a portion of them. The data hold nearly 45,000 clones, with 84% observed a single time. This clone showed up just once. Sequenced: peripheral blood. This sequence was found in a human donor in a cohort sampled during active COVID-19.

The CDR3 DNA is TGTGCCAGCAGTCCCCAGGGGGCGAGTAATGAGCAGTTCTTC. Encoded protein: CASSPQGASNEQFF. The chain combines TRBV28 with TRBJ2-1, with TRBD1 matching 8 bases. Germline V lookup: CDR1 MDHEN, CDR2 SYDVKM. The CDR3 covers 14 residues. V lost 5 bases and J lost 7; bases outside the gene matches: 7.